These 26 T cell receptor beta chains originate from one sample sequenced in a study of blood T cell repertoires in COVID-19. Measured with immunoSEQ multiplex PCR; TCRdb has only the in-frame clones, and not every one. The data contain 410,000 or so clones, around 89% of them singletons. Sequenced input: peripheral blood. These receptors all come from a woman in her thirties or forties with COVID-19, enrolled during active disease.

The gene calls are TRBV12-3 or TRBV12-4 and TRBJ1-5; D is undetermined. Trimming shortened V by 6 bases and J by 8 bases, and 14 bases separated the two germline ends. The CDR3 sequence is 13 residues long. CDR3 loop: CASSASLVEPQHF. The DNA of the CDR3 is TGTGCCAGCAGCGCCTCTCTAGTGGAGCCCCAGCATTTT.

CDR3 protein: CASSLRAAIGGYGYTF. CDR3 nucleotide sequence: TGTGCCAGCAGTTTAAGGGCAGCAATTGGAGGGTATGGCTACACCTTC. This sequence joins TRBV27 and TRBJ1-2; D is unresolved. Germline loops: CDR1 MNHEY, CDR2 SMNVEV (reference sequence). Between the trimmed V and J ends, which lost 2 bases and 5 bases, there was a span of 18 bases. The CDR3 length is 16 residues.

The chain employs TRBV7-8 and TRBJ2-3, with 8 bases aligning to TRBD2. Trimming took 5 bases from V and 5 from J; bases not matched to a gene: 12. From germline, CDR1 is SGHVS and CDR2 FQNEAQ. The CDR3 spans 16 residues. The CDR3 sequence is CASSPRGREAKDTQYF. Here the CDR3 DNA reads TGTGCCAGCAGCCCGCGGGGGCGGGAGGCTAAAGATACGCAGTATTTT.

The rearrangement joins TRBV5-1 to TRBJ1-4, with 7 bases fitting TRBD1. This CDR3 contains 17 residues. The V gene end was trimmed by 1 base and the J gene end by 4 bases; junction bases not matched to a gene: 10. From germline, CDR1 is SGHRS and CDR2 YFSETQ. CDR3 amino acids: CASSLLPIGQDNEKLFF. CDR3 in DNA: TGCGCCAGCAGCTTGTTGCCAATTGGACAGGATAATGAAAAACTGTTTTTT.

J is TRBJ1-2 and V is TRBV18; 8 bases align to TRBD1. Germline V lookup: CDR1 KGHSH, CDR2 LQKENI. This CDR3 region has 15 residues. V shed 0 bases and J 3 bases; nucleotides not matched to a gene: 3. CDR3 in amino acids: CASSPPDRVYYGYTF. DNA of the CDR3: TGTGCCAGCTCACCACCGGACAGGGTTTACTATGGCTACACCTTC.

The CDR3, as DNA: TGTGCCAGCAGCTATCAGGGGGCCGGCGAGACCCAGTACTTC. Translated: CASSYQGAGETQYF. This sequence joins TRBV3-1 (or the pseudogene TRBV3-2) and TRBJ2-5, with 8 bases fitting TRBD1. CDR3 size: 14 residues. Unmatched junction bases numbered 7, after V lost 5 bases and J lost 5 bases. Germline-derived CDR1 and CDR2 are LGHDT and YNNKEL (reference sequence).

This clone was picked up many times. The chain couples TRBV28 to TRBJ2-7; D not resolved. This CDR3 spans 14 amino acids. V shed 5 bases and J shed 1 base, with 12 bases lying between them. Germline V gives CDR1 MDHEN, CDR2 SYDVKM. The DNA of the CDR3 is TGTGCCAGCAGTAGAGGCAGCAATTCCTACGAGCAGTACTTC. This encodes CASSRGSNSYEQYF.

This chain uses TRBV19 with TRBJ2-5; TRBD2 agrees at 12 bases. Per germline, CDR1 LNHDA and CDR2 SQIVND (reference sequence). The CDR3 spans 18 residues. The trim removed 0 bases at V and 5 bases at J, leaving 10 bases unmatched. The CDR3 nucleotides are TGTGCCAGTAGTATAGATCTTCGACTAGCGGGAGTTGGGGAGACCCAGTACTTC. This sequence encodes CASSIDLRLAGVGETQYF.

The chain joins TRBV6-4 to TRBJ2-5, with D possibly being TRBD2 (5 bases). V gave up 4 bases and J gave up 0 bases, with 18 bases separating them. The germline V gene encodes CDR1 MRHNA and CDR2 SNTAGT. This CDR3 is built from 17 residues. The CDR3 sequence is CASSGLPGIRYQETQYF. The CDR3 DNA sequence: TGTGCCAGCAGTGGTCTCCCGGGAATACGGTACCAAGAGACCCAGTACTTC.

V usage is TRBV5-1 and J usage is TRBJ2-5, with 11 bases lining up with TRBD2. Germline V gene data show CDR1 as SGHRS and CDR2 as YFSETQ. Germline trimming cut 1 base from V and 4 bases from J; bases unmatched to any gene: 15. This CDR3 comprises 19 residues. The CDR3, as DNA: TGCGCCAGCAGCTTGCCGGGGTTAGCGGGAGGGGGTGTCGGAGAGACCCAGTACTTC. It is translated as CASSLPGLAGGGVGETQYF.

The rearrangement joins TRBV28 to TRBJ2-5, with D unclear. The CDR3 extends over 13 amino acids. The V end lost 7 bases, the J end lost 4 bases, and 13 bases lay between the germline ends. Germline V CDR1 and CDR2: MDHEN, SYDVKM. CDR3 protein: CASKEQIRETQYF. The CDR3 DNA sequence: TGTGCCAGCAAGGAGCAGATAAGAGAGACCCAGTACTTC.

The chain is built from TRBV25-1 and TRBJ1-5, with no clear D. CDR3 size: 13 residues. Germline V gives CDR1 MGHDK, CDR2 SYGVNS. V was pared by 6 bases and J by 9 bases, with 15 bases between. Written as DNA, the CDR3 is TGTGCCAGCAGCCACACGGCGGGCGGGCCCCAGCATTTT. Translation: CASSHTAGGPQHF. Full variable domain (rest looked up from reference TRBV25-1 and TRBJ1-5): EADIYQTPRYLVIGTGKKITLECSQTMGHDKMYWYQQDPGMELHLIHYSYGVNSTEKGDLSSESTVSRIRTEHFPLTLESARPSHTSQYLCASSHTAGGPQHFGDGTRLSIL.

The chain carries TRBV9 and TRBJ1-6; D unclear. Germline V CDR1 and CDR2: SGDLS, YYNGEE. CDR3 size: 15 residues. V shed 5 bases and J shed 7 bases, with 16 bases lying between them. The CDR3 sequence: CASSSEGGLNSPLHF. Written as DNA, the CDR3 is TGTGCCAGCAGTTCAGAGGGAGGGCTGAATTCACCCCTCCACTTT.

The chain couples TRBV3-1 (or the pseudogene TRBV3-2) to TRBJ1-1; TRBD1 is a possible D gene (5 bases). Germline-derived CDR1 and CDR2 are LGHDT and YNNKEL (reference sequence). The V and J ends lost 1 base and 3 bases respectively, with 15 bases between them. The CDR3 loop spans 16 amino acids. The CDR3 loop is CASSQVAGVSDTEAFF. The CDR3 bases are TGTGCCAGCAGCCAAGTCGCGGGGGTCAGTGACACTGAAGCTTTCTTT.

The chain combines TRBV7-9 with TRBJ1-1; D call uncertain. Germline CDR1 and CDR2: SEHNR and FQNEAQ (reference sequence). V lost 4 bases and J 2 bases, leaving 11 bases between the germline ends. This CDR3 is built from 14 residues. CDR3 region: CASSWARVNTEAFF. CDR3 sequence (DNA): TGTGCCAGCAGCTGGGCCAGAGTTAACACTGAAGCTTTCTTT.

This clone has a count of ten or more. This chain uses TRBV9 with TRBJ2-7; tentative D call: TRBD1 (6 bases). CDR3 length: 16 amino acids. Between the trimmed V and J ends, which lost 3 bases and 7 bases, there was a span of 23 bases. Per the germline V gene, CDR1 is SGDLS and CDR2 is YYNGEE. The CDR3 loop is CASSARGGGAVGEQYF. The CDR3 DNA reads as TGTGCCAGCAGCGCCCGAGGTGGGGGCGCGGTTGGGGAGCAGTACTTC.

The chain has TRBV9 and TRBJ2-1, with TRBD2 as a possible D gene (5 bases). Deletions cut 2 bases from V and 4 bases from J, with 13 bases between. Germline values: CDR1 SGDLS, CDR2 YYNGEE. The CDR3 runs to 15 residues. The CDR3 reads CASSVGSGEYNEQFF. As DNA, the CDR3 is TGTGCCAGCAGCGTGGGGTCCGGGGAGTACAATGAGCAGTTCTTC.

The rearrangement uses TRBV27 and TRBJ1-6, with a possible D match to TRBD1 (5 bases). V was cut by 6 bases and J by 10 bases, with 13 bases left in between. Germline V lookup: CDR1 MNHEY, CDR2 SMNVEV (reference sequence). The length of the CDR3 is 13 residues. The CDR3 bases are TGTGCCAGCAGGTCCTCAGGGTTCTCACCCCTCCACTTT. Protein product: CASRSSGFSPLHF.

CDR3 protein: CASSSQGSNYGYTF. DNA of the CDR3: TGTGCCAGCAGCTCACAGGGATCTAACTATGGCTACACCTTC. The V gene is TRBV7-9, the J gene TRBJ1-2; D is perhaps TRBD1 (6 bases). Per the germline V gene, CDR1 is SEHNR and CDR2 is FQNEAQ (reference sequence). The V and J ends lost 4 bases and 0 bases respectively, with 9 bases between them. This CDR3 spans 14 amino acids.

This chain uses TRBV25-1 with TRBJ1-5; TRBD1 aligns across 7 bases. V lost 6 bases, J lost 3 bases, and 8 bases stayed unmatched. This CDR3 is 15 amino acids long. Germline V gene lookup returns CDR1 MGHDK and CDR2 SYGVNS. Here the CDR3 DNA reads TGTGCCAGCAGCTTGACAGGGTTGGACAATCAGCCCCAGCATTTT. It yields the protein CASSLTGLDNQPQHF.

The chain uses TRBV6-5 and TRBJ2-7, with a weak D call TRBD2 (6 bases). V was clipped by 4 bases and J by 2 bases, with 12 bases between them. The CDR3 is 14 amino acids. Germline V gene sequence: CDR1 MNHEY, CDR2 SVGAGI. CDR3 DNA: TGTGCCAGCAGTTTGGGACTCCTAACCTACGAGCAGTACTTC. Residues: CASSLGLLTYEQYF.

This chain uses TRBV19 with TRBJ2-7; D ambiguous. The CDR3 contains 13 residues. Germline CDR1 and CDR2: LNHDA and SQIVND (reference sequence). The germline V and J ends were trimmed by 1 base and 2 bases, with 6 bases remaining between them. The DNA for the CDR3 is TGTGCCAGTAGTATAGGAGAAGCCTACGAGCAGTACTTC. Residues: CASSIGEAYEQYF.

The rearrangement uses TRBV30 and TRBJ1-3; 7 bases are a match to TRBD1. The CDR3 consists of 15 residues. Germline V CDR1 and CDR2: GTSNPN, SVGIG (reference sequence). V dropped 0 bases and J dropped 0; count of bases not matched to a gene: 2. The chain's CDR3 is CAWSVTGISGNTIYF. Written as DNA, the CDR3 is TGTGCCTGGAGTGTGACAGGGATCTCTGGAAACACCATATATTTT.

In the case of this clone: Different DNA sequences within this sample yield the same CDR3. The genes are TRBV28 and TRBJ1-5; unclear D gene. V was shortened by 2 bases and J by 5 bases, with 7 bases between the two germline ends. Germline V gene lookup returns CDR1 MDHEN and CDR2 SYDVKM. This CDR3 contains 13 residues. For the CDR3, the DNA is TGTGCCAGCAGTTTACTGGGCGATCAGCCCCAGCATTTT. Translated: CASSLLGDQPQHF.

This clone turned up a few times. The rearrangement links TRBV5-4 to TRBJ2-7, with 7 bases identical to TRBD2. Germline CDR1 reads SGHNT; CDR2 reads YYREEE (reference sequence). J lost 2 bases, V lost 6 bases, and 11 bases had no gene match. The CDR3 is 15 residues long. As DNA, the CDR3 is TGTGCCAGCACCCCGGGAGGCAGCATGCCCTACGAGCAGTACTTC. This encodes CASTPGGSMPYEQYF.

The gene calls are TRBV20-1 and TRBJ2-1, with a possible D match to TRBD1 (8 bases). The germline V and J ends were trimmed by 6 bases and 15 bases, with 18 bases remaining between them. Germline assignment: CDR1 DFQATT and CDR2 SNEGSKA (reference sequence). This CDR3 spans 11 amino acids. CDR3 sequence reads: CSASRTGRGFF. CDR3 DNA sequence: TGCAGTGCCTCTCGGACAGGGAGGGGGTTCTTC.